Below, 14 T cell receptor beta chains from the same sample are listed, as sequenced in a study of spatial heterogeneity in lung cancer. Time point described: sample taken at primary tumor resection. The authors sequenced whole RNA from tumor, nontumor lung or frozen PBMC without sorting. Each CDR3 protein gets one entry after TCRdb re-called the 5' RACE reads with MiXCR. The table has 35,000 to 45,000 distinct CDR3 sequences, 4% to 6% seen once. The sequences come from PBMCs, collected at surgery. The origin of the receptors is a female donor with early-stage non-small cell lung cancer.

This clonotype was seen a handful of times. The CDR3 sequence: CSARRTGELFF. The DNA of the CDR3 is TGCAGTGCTAGGCGCACCGGGGAGCTGTTTTTT. The gene calls are TRBV20-1 and TRBJ2-2; no reliable D call. The germline V and J ends were trimmed by 3 bases and 4 bases, with 3 bases remaining between them. Germline lookup yields CDR1 DFQATT and CDR2 SNEGSKA (reference sequence). The CDR3 consists of 11 residues.

This clonotype was observed many times. The V and J genes are TRBV6-4 and TRBJ1-1; D remains ambiguous. CDR3 length: 13 amino acids. The V gene lost 0 bases and the J gene lost 9 bases, with 11 bases spanning the gap. CDR1 and CDR2 from the germline V gene are MRHNA and SNTAGT. DNA of the CDR3: TGTGCCAGCAGTGACTCGGTCCTAGGGAAAGCTTTCTTT. Its protein product is CASSDSVLGKAFF.

This CDR3 reads CASSNRGIYYYGYTF. The CDR3 bases are TGTGCCAGTAGTAACAGGGGAATCTATTACTATGGCTACACCTTC. This chain uses TRBV19 with TRBJ1-2, with TRBD1 matching 7 bases. CDR3 size: 15 residues. Germline assignment: CDR1 LNHDA and CDR2 SQIVND (reference sequence). V trimming: 4 bases; J trimming: 3 bases; junction bases outside the gene matches: 8. The full variable domain, completed using reference TRBV19 and TRBJ1-2, is DGGITQSPKYLFRKEGQNVTLSCEQNLNHDAMYWYRQDPGQGLRLIYYSQIVNDFQKGDIAEGYSVSREKKESFPLTVTSAQKNPTAFYLCASSNRGIYYYGYTFGSGTRLTVV.

This clonotype showed up just a few times. The genes are TRBV9 and TRBJ2-1; either TRBD1 or TRBD2 may fit D (6 bases each). Trimming removed 2 bases from V and 0 bases from J, with 15 bases in between. From germline, CDR1 is SGDLS and CDR2 YYNGEE. The CDR3 contains 17 residues. Here the CDR3 DNA reads TGTGCCAGCAGCGTTGGAGGGGGATGGAGCTCCTACAATGAGCAGTTCTTC. This gives the protein CASSVGGGWSSYNEQFF.

In its sample, this clonotype was seen many times. The gene calls are TRBV5-1 and TRBJ2-2; a possible D gene is TRBD1 (6 bases). This CDR3 has 14 amino acids. V lost 4 bases and J lost 8, with 15 bases in between. The V gene's germline CDR1 is SGHRS and CDR2 YFSETQ. CDR3 DNA: TGCGCCAGCAGCCCGAGCCTACAGGGAGGGGAGCTGTTTTTT. This codes for CASSPSLQGGELFF.

V usage is TRBV6-2 or TRBV6-3 and J usage is TRBJ2-7; D perhaps matches TRBD2 (7 bases). The V end lost 4 bases, the J end lost 3 bases, and 16 bases lay between the germline ends. The CDR3 has 15 amino acids. From germline, CDR1 is MNHEY and CDR2 SVGEGT. CDR3 residues: CASSSPEGGNYEQYF. The CDR3 DNA sequence: TGTGCCAGCAGTTCCCCCGAGGGGGGGAACTACGAGCAGTACTTC.

This clonotype was counted a few times. V and J are TRBV12-3 or TRBV12-4 and TRBJ1-1, with D unresolved. Trimming shortened V by 2 bases and J by 1 base, and 14 bases separated the two germline ends. CDR3 length equals 16 residues. CDR3 coding DNA: TGTGCCAGCAGTTTAAGGCTACCGGGTAAGAACACTGAAGCTTTCTTT. Encoded protein: CASSLRLPGKNTEAFF.

This sequence joins TRBV9 and TRBJ2-4; D possibly matches TRBD1 or TRBD2 (6 bases each). Trimming left V 3 bases short and J 6 bases short, with 19 bases between. The CDR3 extends over 16 amino acids. Germline CDR1 SGDLS, CDR2 YYNGEE. The CDR3 reads CASSAETGRKGNIQYF. The CDR3 nucleotides are TGTGCCAGCAGCGCTGAAACAGGGAGGAAGGGAAACATTCAGTACTTC.

This clonotype was recorded a few times. This sequence joins TRBV6-2 or TRBV6-3 and TRBJ2-4; the D is unclear. The germline V gene encodes CDR1 MNHEY and CDR2 SVGEGT. The CDR3 has 15 amino acids. Trimming took 0 bases from V and 0 from J, leaving 6 bases between them. Written as DNA, the CDR3 is TGTGCCAGCAGTTACTCCCCACTAGCCAAAAACATTCAGTACTTC. It encodes CASSYSPLAKNIQYF.

This clonotype showed up many times. This chain links TRBV24-1 with TRBJ1-1, with D possibly TRBD1 on 6 matching bases. Per the germline V gene, CDR1 is KGHDR and CDR2 is SFDVKD. The CDR3 contains 13 residues. V was clipped by 7 bases and J by 4 bases, with 12 bases between them. CDR3 sequence reads: CATSQGKSTEAFF. CDR3 nucleotides: TGTGCCACCAGCCAGGGGAAGAGCACTGAAGCTTTCTTT.

This clonotype was observed many times. The chain employs TRBV9 and TRBJ1-4; D is unclear. The CDR3 consists of 13 residues. The germline CDR1 and CDR2 sequences are SGDLS and YYNGEE. V dropped 4 bases and J dropped 0 bases, with 4 bases sitting between them. The CDR3 loop is CASSPATNEKLFF. In DNA form, the CDR3 reads TGTGCCAGCAGCCCAGCAACTAATGAAAAACTGTTTTTT.

This clonotype showed up many times. The V call is TRBV20-1, the J call TRBJ1-1; D might be TRBD1 (6 bases). Germline lookup yields CDR1 DFQATT and CDR2 SNEGSKA (reference sequence). The V end lost 3 bases, the J end lost 0 bases, and 17 bases lay between the germline ends. The CDR3 sequence is 16 residues long. The chain's CDR3 is CSAREGGRFMNTEAFF. In DNA form, the CDR3 reads TGCAGTGCTAGGGAGGGGGGCCGTTTCATGAACACTGAAGCTTTCTTT.

In its sample, this clonotype was seen many times. J is TRBJ1-3 and V is TRBV7-8; tentative D call: TRBD1 (6 bases). Germline values: CDR1 SGHVS, CDR2 FQNEAQ. This CDR3 spans 14 amino acids. V gave up 5 bases and J gave up 0 bases, with 8 bases separating them. CDR3 sequence reads: CASSLRGSGNTIYF. CDR3 coding DNA: TGTGCCAGCAGCCTCAGGGGCTCTGGAAACACCATATATTTT. The entire variable domain, with the rest obtained from reference TRBV7-8 and TRBJ1-3, is as follows: GAGVSQSPRYKVAKRGQDVALRCDPISGHVSLFWYQQALGQGPEFLTYFQNEAQLDKSGLPSDRFFAERPEGSVSTLKIQRTQQEDSAVYLCASSLRGSGNTIYFGEGSWLTVV.

This clonotype was recorded many times. J is TRBJ2-1 and V is TRBV11-2, with 15 nucleotides matching TRBD2. The trim removed 5 bases at V and 9 bases at J, leaving 11 bases unmatched. The CDR3 sequence is 17 residues long. The germline V gene encodes CDR1 SGHAT and CDR2 FQNNGV. CDR3 sequence: CASSASRTSGGAGEQFF. For the CDR3, the DNA is TGTGCCAGCAGCGCATCTCGGACTAGCGGGGGGGCCGGTGAGCAGTTCTTC.